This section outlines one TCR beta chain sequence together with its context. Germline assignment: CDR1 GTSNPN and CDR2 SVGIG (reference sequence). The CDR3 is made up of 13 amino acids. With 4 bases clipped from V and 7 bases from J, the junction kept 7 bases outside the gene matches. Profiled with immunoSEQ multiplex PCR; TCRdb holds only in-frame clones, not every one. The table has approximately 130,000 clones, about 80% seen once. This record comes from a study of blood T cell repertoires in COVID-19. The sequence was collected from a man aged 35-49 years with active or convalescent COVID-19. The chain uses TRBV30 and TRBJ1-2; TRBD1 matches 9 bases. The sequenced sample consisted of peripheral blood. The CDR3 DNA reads TGTGCCTGGAACCCGGGACAGGGTATTGGCTACACCTTC. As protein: CAWNPGQGIGYTF.